A selection of T cell receptor beta chains follows, all from one sample in a study of lymphopenia after photon versus proton radiotherapy. Assay: immunoSEQ multiplex PCR; the TCRdb copy retains only in-frame clones and omits some. The sample includes some 33,000 clones, under 90% seen only once; the top ten take about 6.6%. The sample was peripheral blood, taken from a patient treated with photon-based radiotherapy. These receptors all stem from a woman in her forties or fifties with pancreatic cancer. The CDR3 runs from the conserved cysteine through the conserved F or W. A D gene is named only where the DNA matches it firmly. Expanded clones get a size class; other rows say once, few or many, or leave the size out.

clone size	V gene	J gene	D gene	CDR3 DNA	CDR3 protein
few	TRBV7-9	TRBJ1-1	NA	TGTGCCAGCTCGAGAACTCCCCAGTCTGCCACTGAAGCTTTCTTT	CASSRTPQSATEAFF
NA	TRBV9	TRBJ2-5	NA	TGTGCCAGCAGCGTACTAGGGGGAGGGCAGGGAGAGACCCAGTACTTC	CASSVLGGGQGETQYF
NA	TRBV5-4	TRBJ2-2	TRBD2	TGTGCCAGCAGCTTGGCGGGAGGGCCCTCAAACACCGGGGAGCTGTTTTTT	CASSLAGGPSNTGELFF
NA	TRBV7-6	TRBJ2-1	NA	TGTGCCAGCAGCCCGCGGGACAGTTACAATGAGCAGTTCTTC	CASSPRDSYNEQFF
once	TRBV27	TRBJ2-3	NA	TGTGCCAGCAGAGACAGAAGCACAGATACGCAGTATTTT	CASRDRSTDTQYF
once	TRBV9	TRBJ2-7	TRBD1	TGTGCCAGCAGCGTAGGTACAGGGGAACACTACGAGCAGTACTTC	CASSVGTGEHYEQYF
NA	TRBV9	TRBJ2-2	NA	TGTGCCAGCAGCGTAGAGGGCACCGGGGAGCTGTTTTTT	CASSVEGTGELFF
few	TRBV5-6	TRBJ2-1	NA	TGTGCCAGCAGCCCTCGTGGGACAAATTACGGCAATGAGCAGTTCTTC	CASSPRGTNYGNEQFF
NA	TRBV2	TRBJ1-5	NA	TGTGCCAGCAAAGGGCCAGGGGTTAGCAATCAGCCCCAGCATTTT	CASKGPGVSNQPQHF
once	TRBV9	TRBJ2-7	NA	TGTGCCAGCAGCGTAGACTCCCGCGCTTTGGCGGGGCCCCTCTACGAGCAGTACTTC	CASSVDSRALAGPLYEQYF
once	TRBV4-2	TRBJ2-2	TRBD1	TGTGCCAGCAGCCAAGGACAGGGGGCAACCGGGGAGCTGTTTTTT	CASSQGQGATGELFF
NA	TRBV7-8	TRBJ2-1	TRBD2	TGTGCCAGCAGCTTATCCCGCGGGAGTAATGAGCAGTTCTTC	CASSLSRGSNEQFF
once	TRBV27	TRBJ2-1	NA	TGTGCCAGCAGTTGGGGCGACTCCTACAATGAGCAGTTCTTC	CASSWGDSYNEQFF
NA	TRBV19	TRBJ2-4	NA	TGTGCCAGTAGTATAATGACAGATAGCTTAGCCAAAAACATTCAGTACTTC	CASSIMTDSLAKNIQYF
NA	TRBV18	TRBJ1-2	TRBD1	TGTGCCAGCTCACCCTTGGACAGGGTCGACTATGGCTACACCTTC	CASSPLDRVDYGYTF
NA	TRBV30	TRBJ2-3	TRBD1	TGTGCCTGGAGTGATCTCGGACAGGGTAGAGATACGCAGTATTTT	CAWSDLGQGRDTQYF
NA	TRBV27	TRBJ1-2	TRBD1	TGTGCCAGCAGTCCCCGGACAGGGAGGACCTATGGCTACACCTTC	CASSPRTGRTYGYTF
once	TRBV5-1	TRBJ1-1	TRBD1	TGCGCCAGCAGTTCCGGGACAGGGGTGAACACTGAAGCTTTCTTT	CASSSGTGVNTEAFF
NA	TRBV7-8	TRBJ2-7	TRBD2	TGTGCCAGCAGCCTAAGCGGGAGTCGGTCCTACGAGCAGTACTTC	CASSLSGSRSYEQYF
NA	TRBV6-6	TRBJ2-7	TRBD1	TGTGCCAGCAGCAACGGACAGGGCCTTTCCTACGAGCAGTACTTC	CASSNGQGLSYEQYF
NA	TRBV5-1	TRBJ1-1	NA	TGCGCCAGCAGCTACCTGGGCGGGGTCGCGAACACTGAAGCTTTCTTT	CASSYLGGVANTEAFF
NA	TRBV14	TRBJ1-2	TRBD1	TGTGCCAGCAGCCCCGGACAGGGAGGCTATGGCTACACCTTC	CASSPGQGGYGYTF
NA	TRBV6-4	TRBJ1-1	TRBD1	TGTGCCAGCAGCATAGACAGGGACACTGAAGCTTTCTTT	CASSIDRDTEAFF
NA	TRBV7-8	TRBJ2-1	NA	TGTGCCAGCAGCCGGGACTCCACACGAGAGCAGTTCTTC	CASSRDSTREQFF
NA	TRBV30	TRBJ1-4	NA	TGTGCCTGGAAAGAGTTAAATGAAAAACTGTTTTTT	CAWKELNEKLFF
NA	TRBV5-6	TRBJ2-5	TRBD1	TGTGCCAGCAGCTCCGGGACAGGGATGTACCAAGAGACCCAGTACTTC	CASSSGTGMYQETQYF
NA	TRBV7-6	TRBJ2-2	TRBD2	TGTGCCAGCAGCCTAGGGGAGGGCCGAGCCACCGGGGAGCTGTTTTTT	CASSLGEGRATGELFF
NA	TRBV28	TRBJ2-7	NA	TGTGCCAGCAGTTTATCGACCGGACTAGGGGGGCTGGTTGAGCAGTACTTC	CASSLSTGLGGLVEQYF
NA	TRBV6-5	TRBJ1-2	TRBD1	TGTGCCAGCACCGAATACAGGGGAGGTAACTATGGCTACACCTTC	CASTEYRGGNYGYTF
NA	TRBV11-2	TRBJ1-6	NA	TGTGCCAGCAGGTCTTACTTCAGGGTGGAAAATTCACCCCTCCACTTT	CASRSYFRVENSPLHF
few	TRBV19	TRBJ2-5	TRBD1	TGTGCCAGTGGGACAGGGGTGGAGACCCAGTACTTC	CASGTGVETQYF
NA	TRBV6-1	TRBJ2-7	NA	TGTGCCAGCAGTGAACGTGCATCACTGGGCGAGCAGTACTTC	CASSERASLGEQYF
NA	TRBV7-9	TRBJ1-5	TRBD1	TGTGCCGGCAGCCGGACAGGGGGCAGCGGCCAGCCCCAGCATTTT	CAGSRTGGSGQPQHF
NA	TRBV6-6	TRBJ2-7	NA	TGTGCCAGCACTCTTGGGGTAGCCTACGAGCAGTACTTC	CASTLGVAYEQYF
NA	TRBV5-1	TRBJ2-1	TRBD1	TGCGCCAGCTGGACAGGGCTGAACTACAATGAGCAGTTCTTC	CASWTGLNYNEQFF
NA	TRBV7-2	TRBJ2-7	NA	TGTGCCAGCAGCTTAGGGCCGGGTGGGTACGAGCAGTACTTC	CASSLGPGGYEQYF
NA	TRBV2	TRBJ2-1	TRBD2	TGTGCCAGCAACTCCCGACTAGCGGGAGTAGGTCATGAGCAGTTCTTC	CASNSRLAGVGHEQFF
NA	TRBV2	TRBJ2-7	NA	TGTGCCAGCAGCCCAGAAGGCGGCGAGCAGTACTTC	CASSPEGGEQYF
once	TRBV6-1	TRBJ2-5	NA	TGTGCCGTCTGGCGTGGCGAGACCCAGTACTTC	CAVWRGETQYF
NA	TRBV5-1	TRBJ2-7	NA	TGCGCCAGCAGCTTGGGTAGGGGATCCTACGAGCAGTACTTC	CASSLGRGSYEQYF
once	TRBV7-8	TRBJ2-1	TRBD2	TGTGCCAGCAGCTTTGGGGCGGGAGTTAAGGGCTCCTACAATGAGCAGTTCTTC	CASSFGAGVKGSYNEQFF
NA	TRBV30	TRBJ1-1	NA	TGTGCCTGGAGTGCCGAAAGCCTTGCTTCGAACACTGAAGCTTTCTTT	CAWSAESLASNTEAFF
NA	TRBV5-1	TRBJ1-1	TRBD1	TGCGCCAGCAGCTTAACAGGGGGAAACACTGAAGCTTTCTTT	CASSLTGGNTEAFF
once	TRBV15	TRBJ2-1	NA	TGTGCCACCAGCAGAGTTGGTAGGTCCACCTACAATGAGCAGTTCTTC	CATSRVGRSTYNEQFF
NA	TRBV5-4	TRBJ2-7	TRBD2	TGTGCCAGCAGCTTGGGCGGGAGGTATTCCTACGAGCAGTACTTC	CASSLGGRYSYEQYF
NA	TRBV4-1	TRBJ2-5	TRBD2	TGCGCCAGCAGCCCCCTCGGCCTAGCGGGAGAGACCCAGTACTTC	CASSPLGLAGETQYF
NA	TRBV7-9	TRBJ2-5	NA	TGTGCCAGCAGCTTAAGCGAACAGGGCGTCCAGGAGACCCAGTACTTC	CASSLSEQGVQETQYF
NA	TRBV27	TRBJ2-7	TRBD2	TGTGCCAGCAGTTTATCGCCTAGCGGGGGTACCTACGAGCAGTACTTC	CASSLSPSGGTYEQYF
NA	TRBV19	TRBJ2-2	NA	TGTGCCAGTAGTATTGCAGTTTCCGGGGAGCTGTTTTTT	CASSIAVSGELFF
NA	TRBV18	TRBJ1-3	NA	TGTGCCAGCTCACCGAGTCGGACCTCTGGAAACACCATATATTTT	CASSPSRTSGNTIYF
NA	TRBV28	TRBJ2-7	TRBD2	TGTGCCAGCAGCCGCGGGACTAGCGGAGCCTACGAGCAGTACTTC	CASSRGTSGAYEQYF
NA	TRBV4-1	TRBJ2-1	TRBD1	TGCGCCAGCAGCCAAGAGACAGGGAAGGATGAGCAGTTCTTC	CASSQETGKDEQFF
NA	TRBV19	TRBJ2-1	NA	TGTGCCAGTAGTATAATACGGGACGCCCCCTCCTACAATGAGCAGTTCTTC	CASSIIRDAPSYNEQFF
NA	TRBV9	TRBJ2-1	NA	TGTGCCAGCAGCGACGATTTACGCTTTGGCTCCTACAATGAGCAGTTCTTC	CASSDDLRFGSYNEQFF
NA	TRBV19	TRBJ1-1	NA	TGTGCCAGTACTCCCCGGTCCAACACTGAAGCTTTCTTT	CASTPRSNTEAFF